The 28 T cell receptor beta chains listed next were all sequenced from one sample in a study of T cell repertoires in cytomegalovirus infection. TCRdb used MiXCR to reprocess the reads, holding one entry per CDR3 protein. The sample consists of approximately 500,000 distinct CDR3 sequences, around 11% of them appearing once. The sample was PBMCs. The receptors were gathered from a human donor in good health (CMV status not recorded). Some clones in this sample may be carry-over from other donors' samples.

With respect to this clonotype: With a much larger clone just one base away, this may be a read error. The chain is built from TRBV12-3 or TRBV12-4 and TRBJ1-2; possibly TRBD1 for D (5 bases). The CDR3 consists of 14 residues. CDR3: CASRSRDAYGGYIF. The CDR3 DNA reads TGTGCCAGCAGGTCGCGGGACGCTTACGGTGGCTACATCTTC.

This clonotype was recorded a few times. The gene calls are TRBV9 and TRBJ1-5; D uncertain. The CDR3 spans 13 residues. Germline V gives CDR1 SGDLS, CDR2 YYNGEE. V shed 4 bases and J shed 7 bases, with 12 bases lying between them. The CDR3: CASSPFEGQPQHF. In DNA, the CDR3 is TGTGCCAGCAGCCCATTTGAGGGACAGCCCCAGCATTTT.

This clonotype came up a few times. This chain links TRBV5-1 with TRBJ2-2; D is unclear. The germline CDR1 and CDR2 sequences are SGHRS and YFSETQ. Trimming left V 5 bases short and J 0 bases short, with 11 bases between. The CDR3 contains 15 residues. The chain's CDR3 is CASRSSAANTGELFF. CDR3 DNA sequence: TGCGCCAGCAGAAGTTCGGCAGCGAACACCGGGGAGCTGTTTTTT. The whole variable domain, remainder taken from reference TRBV5-1 and TRBJ2-2, is KAGVTQTPRYLIKTRGQQVTLSCSPISGHRSVSWYQQTPGQGLQFLFEYFSETQRNKGNFPGRFSGRQFSNSRSEMNVSTLELGDSALYLCASRSSAANTGELFFGEGSRLTVL.

In its sample, this clonotype was seen a few times. The rearrangement links TRBV3-1 to TRBJ2-2; no clear D. Germline values: CDR1 LGHDT, CDR2 YNNKEL (reference sequence). CDR3 length: 12 amino acids. Between the trimmed V and J ends, which lost 3 bases and 9 bases, there was a span of 8 bases. CDR3: CASSHAGWELFF. For the CDR3, the DNA is TGTGCCAGCAGCCACGCCGGTTGGGAGCTGTTTTTT.

The chain has TRBV7-9 and TRBJ2-2; a weak D match, TRBD2 (5 bases). The CDR3 is 15 residues long. V shed 0 bases and J shed 5 bases, with 10 bases lying between them. The germline V gene encodes CDR1 SEHNR and CDR2 FQNEAQ (reference sequence). CDR3 protein: CASSLAVGVTGELFF. Here the CDR3 DNA reads TGTGCCAGCAGCTTAGCGGTCGGGGTTACCGGGGAGCTGTTTTTT.

There are many counts of this clonotype. This chain joins TRBV10-3 and TRBJ2-1, with 7 bases matching TRBD2. Germline lookup yields CDR1 ENHRY and CDR2 SYGVKD. V was pared by 4 bases and J by 4 bases, with 7 bases of the junction left unmatched. The CDR3 runs to 15 residues. The CDR3 DNA sequence: TGTGCCATCAGTGTTTCTAGCGGAGAGTACAATGAGCAGTTCTTC. Translating it yields CAISVSSGEYNEQFF.

The table lists this clonotype with many counts. The chain carries TRBV11-1 and TRBJ1-2, with D uncertain. This CDR3 has 14 amino acids. The germline V gene has CDR1 SGHAT and CDR2 FQDESV (reference sequence). Trimming removed 6 bases at V and 6 bases at J, with 17 bases between. The CDR3 DNA follows: TGTGCCAGCAGACCTGCATTTCGATATGATGGCTACACCTTC. Its translation: CASRPAFRYDGYTF.

This clonotype has a count of ten or more. This rearrangement joins TRBV12-3 or TRBV12-4 to TRBJ1-4; TRBD1 agrees at 8 bases. The CDR3 extends over 16 amino acids. After removal of 6 bases from V and 0 bases from J, the junction contained 6 bases not matched to a gene. The CDR3 spells CASSPSGQATNEKLFF. The CDR3 DNA sequence: TGTGCCAGCAGCCCCTCGGGACAGGCAACTAATGAAAAACTGTTTTTT.

This clonotype has only a few counts. The gene calls are TRBV20-1 and TRBJ1-3; the D gene is possibly TRBD1 (5 bases). V lost 4 bases and J lost 0, with 7 bases in between. This CDR3 is 13 amino acids long. Germline V gene lookup returns CDR1 DFQATT and CDR2 SNEGSKA (reference sequence). The CDR3 is CSANRSSGNTIYF. The CDR3 nucleotides read TGCAGTGCTAACAGGAGCTCTGGAAACACCATATATTTT.

Many counts were recorded for this clonotype. V and J are TRBV28 and TRBJ1-2; D is unresolved. Germline V lookup: CDR1 MDHEN, CDR2 SYDVKM. The CDR3 is 14 amino acids. V was pared by 2 bases and J by 5 bases, with 12 bases between. CDR3 DNA: TGTGCCAGCAGTTTAATACAGTCCGCTTATGGCTACACCTTC. Translating gives CASSLIQSAYGYTF.

This clonotype was seen ten or more times. The genes are TRBV28 and TRBJ2-7; no reliable D call. Between the trimmed V and J ends, which lost 4 bases and 6 bases, there was a span of 7 bases. This CDR3 region has 11 residues. The germline CDR1 and CDR2 sequences are MDHEN and SYDVKM. CDR3 in amino acids: CASSSWSEQYF. The DNA of the CDR3 is TGTGCCAGCAGTTCGTGGAGCGAGCAGTACTTC.

This clonotype was seen repeatedly, ten times or more. V is TRBV7-2 and J is TRBJ2-7, with D possibly being TRBD1 (6 bases). The CDR3 runs 15 residues. Trimming took 1 base from V and 0 from J, leaving 10 bases between them. Germline V gene sequence: CDR1 SGHTA, CDR2 FQGNSA. CDR3 in DNA: TGTGCCAGCAGCTTAGTAGGACAGAGCTCCTACGAGCAGTACTTC. As protein: CASSLVGQSSYEQYF.

This clonotype was counted at least ten times. The genes are TRBV7-3 and TRBJ1-2; maybe TRBD1 (5 bases). The CDR3 is 17 residues long. Trimming left V 0 bases short and J 5 bases short, with 19 bases between. The germline CDR1 and CDR2 sequences are SGHTA and FQGTGA. The CDR3 DNA is TGTGCCAGCAGCTTAACCGAGGGGATGCGTTCTTGGTATGGCTACACCTTC. This codes for CASSLTEGMRSWYGYTF.

This clonotype turned up a few times. The chain joins TRBV11-2 to TRBJ2-7, with D possibly TRBD2 on 5 matching bases. V dropped 4 bases and J dropped 1 base, with 8 bases sitting between them. The CDR3 totals 13 residues. Germline values: CDR1 SGHAT, CDR2 FQNNGV. The CDR3 region has the DNA TGTGCCAGCAGCTCGTGGAGGTCCTACGAGCAGTACTTC. Translating it yields CASSSWRSYEQYF. Full variable domain (rest looked up from reference TRBV11-2 and TRBJ2-7): EAGVAQSPRYKIIEKRQSVAFWCNPISGHATLYWYQQILGQGPKLLIQFQNNGVVDDSQLPKDRFSAERLKGVDSTLKIQPAKLEDSAVYLCASSSWRSYEQYFGPGTRLTVT.

The rearrangement uses TRBV7-9 and TRBJ2-1, with D tentatively TRBD1 (6 bases). Trimming pared 2 bases from V and 4 bases from J, leaving 9 bases between. Germline CDR1 SEHNR, CDR2 FQNEAQ (reference sequence). This CDR3 region has 14 residues. CDR3 coding DNA: TGTGCCAGCAGCTTAACCGACAGGTACAATGAGCAGTTCTTC. Amino acids: CASSLTDRYNEQFF.

The gene calls are TRBV20-1 and TRBJ1-4, with D hard to call. The ends were cut back, 1 base at V and 5 bases at J, with 11 bases in the middle. The CDR3 length is 14 residues. Germline assignment: CDR1 DFQATT and CDR2 SNEGSKA (reference sequence). The CDR3 DNA sequence: TGCAGTGCTAGAGGCCCCCAGAACAATGAAAAACTGTTTTTT. Translating it yields CSARGPQNNEKLFF.

This rearrangement joins TRBV28 to TRBJ2-3, with 7 bases matching TRBD2. With V trimmed by 6 bases and J by 0 bases, 3 bases remained unmatched. Germline V gene lookup returns CDR1 MDHEN and CDR2 SYDVKM. The CDR3 extends over 14 amino acids. CDR3 sequence: CASSGTTSTDTQYF. DNA for the CDR3: TGTGCCAGCAGCGGGACTACTAGCACAGATACGCAGTATTTT.

CDR3 loop: CSAPRLAGTSEAQYF. CDR3 nucleotides: TGCAGTGCTCCCCGACTAGCGGGGACCTCCGAGGCCCAGTACTTC. The rearrangement joins TRBV20-1 to TRBJ2-5; 11 positions agree with TRBD2. The CDR3 is made up of 15 amino acids. Trimming took 5 bases from V and 9 from J; bases not matched to a gene: 14. CDR1 is DFQATT and CDR2 is SNEGSKA in the germline V gene (reference sequence).

To note about this clonotype: A much larger clonotype is one base distant, so this may be a read error. The chain combines TRBV4-1 with TRBJ1-2; no clear D. CDR3 length equals 13 residues. Germline CDR1 MGHRA, CDR2 YSYEKL. In nucleotides, the CDR3 is TGTGCCAGCAGCCGAGAAGATAAATATGGCTACACCTTC. Protein product: CASSREDKYGYTF.

The chain joins TRBV23-1 to TRBJ2-7; TRBD1 agrees at 10 bases. TRBV23-1 is noted as an ORF with a role that remains uncertain. Trimming cost V 0 bases and J 3 bases; bases outside gene matches: 2. The CDR3 sequence is 15 residues long. The CDR3 sequence is CASSQSRTGGYEQYF. CDR3 coding DNA: TGCGCCAGCAGTCAATCAAGGACAGGGGGCTACGAGCAGTACTTC.

This clonotype was counted between two and nine times. The chain carries TRBV28 and TRBJ2-1, with 16 positions matching TRBD2. The CDR3 covers 16 residues. Germline-derived CDR1 and CDR2 are MDHEN and SYDVKM. After removal of 8 bases from V and 3 bases from J, the junction contained 4 bases not matched to a gene. CDR3 residues: CASGGTSGRVYNEQFF. As DNA, the CDR3 is TGTGCCAGCGGGGGGACTAGCGGGAGGGTCTACAATGAGCAGTTCTTC.

V is TRBV14 and J is TRBJ2-7; no reliable D call. The CDR3 has 14 amino acids. Germline V CDR1 and CDR2: SGHDN, FVKESK. Trimming removed 4 bases from V and 2 bases from J, with 12 bases in between. The CDR3: CASSLTPGTYEQYF. CDR3 in DNA: TGTGCCAGCAGCCTCACCCCGGGCACCTACGAGCAGTACTTC. Variable domain in full (rest from reference TRBV14 and TRBJ2-7): EAGVTQFPSHSVIEKGQTVTLRCDPISGHDNLYWYRRVMGKEIKFLLHFVKESKQDESGMPNNRFLAERTGGTYSTLKVQPAELEDSGVYFCASSLTPGTYEQYFGPGTRLTVT.

This clonotype appeared many times. This chain links TRBV29-1 with TRBJ1-5, with D perhaps TRBD1 (6 bases). The CDR3 is 12 amino acids. Germline CDR1 and CDR2: SQVTM and ANQGSEA. Between the trimmed V and J ends, which lost 6 bases and 3 bases, there was a span of 9 bases. CDR3 DNA sequence: TGCAGCGTCCAGGGGAACAATCAGCCCCAGCATTTT. This sequence encodes CSVQGNNQPQHF.

This clonotype was observed at least ten times. This rearrangement joins TRBV7-8 to TRBJ2-1, with D unresolved. Trimming left V 5 bases short and J 7 bases short, with 6 bases between. Germline CDR1 SGHVS, CDR2 FQNEAQ. The CDR3 covers 11 residues. The DNA of the CDR3 is TGTGCCAGCAGCCCGAGTAATGAGCAGTTCTTC. Translation: CASSPSNEQFF.

This clonotype was seen more than once but under ten times. J is TRBJ2-1 and V is TRBV11-3, with D possibly TRBD2 on 6 matching bases. Trimming cost V 5 bases and J 10 bases, with 18 bases left between them. The V gene's germline CDR1 is SGHNT and CDR2 YENEEA. This CDR3 is built from 14 residues. The CDR3 is CASSPGTAAGEQFF. DNA of the CDR3: TGTGCCAGCAGCCCTGGGACGGCGGCGGGGGAGCAGTTCTTC.

In this sample, this clonotype turned up a few times. This chain joins TRBV24-1 and TRBJ2-2, with 7 bases fitting TRBD1. Germline V gene sequence: CDR1 KGHDR, CDR2 SFDVKD. This CDR3 spans 14 amino acids. V lost 6 bases, J lost 5 bases, and 5 bases stayed unmatched. The CDR3: CATSTTGVTGELFF. CDR3 DNA: TGTGCCACCAGTACCACAGGGGTTACCGGGGAGCTGTTTTTT.

This clonotype was seen only a few times. The chain couples TRBV20-1 to TRBJ1-5, with D tentatively TRBD1 (5 bases). Germline CDR1 and CDR2: DFQATT and SNEGSKA (reference sequence). The CDR3 length is 14 residues. V gave up 6 bases and J gave up 4 bases, with 16 bases separating them. Here the CDR3 DNA reads TGCAGTGCAAGGCGGGGCGCTGGTAATCAGCCCCAGCATTTT. Protein product: CSARRGAGNQPQHF.

This chain uses TRBV27 with TRBJ2-3; 10 bases are shared with TRBD2. CDR1 and CDR2 from the germline V gene are MNHEY and SMNVEV (reference sequence). J was trimmed by 9 bases and V by 5 bases; bases with no gene match: 8. This CDR3 region has 14 residues. The CDR3 is CASSKRLAGGTQYF. The CDR3 DNA reads as TGTGCCAGCAGTAAACGACTAGCGGGTGGGACGCAGTATTTT.